Sequencing of this T cell receptor (beta chain) was carried out in a study of beta chain features in type 1 diabetes. Study-wide background: Taken together, all samples contributed 95 million to 110 million examined sorted cells.

Points from the study as a whole: Among patients with Type 1 diabetes, TCRB CDR3s were moderately but significantly shorter in every one of the four CD4+ subsets. Type 1 diabetes patients had VDJ junctions that carried fewer insertions and more deletions.

Blood was drawn once from each donor into heparinised tubes. The draws averaged roughly 120 mL. cDNA synthesis used the whole RNA isolate, giving expressed TCRB sequences. TCRdb keeps only in-frame clones here, not all; method: immunoSEQ multiplex PCR. The top ten hold about 1% of the sample, which has almost 350,000 clones, around 9.7% seen once. Concerning this clone itself: Its antigen remains unknown.

CDR3 length: 14 amino acids. V lost 2 bases to trimming and J lost 4 bases, with 10 bases between them. The sequence derives from a man aged 25-45 years with type 1 diabetes. Sequencing input: central memory CD4+ T cells from blood. This sequence joins TRBV5-7 and TRBJ1-5, with D uncertain. TRBV5-7 is given ORF status, its function remaining uncertain. CDR3 amino acids: CASSFEVPNQPQHF. CDR3 DNA sequence: TGTGCCAGCAGCTTCGAGGTTCCAAATCAGCCCCAGCATTTT.